The entry below describes one T cell receptor beta chain. This sample is part of a study of blood T cell repertoires in COVID-19. Generated by immunoSEQ multiplex PCR, the TCRdb table keeps only in-frame clones and is missing some. The top ten hold 4.5% to 5.5% of the sample, which has 200,000 to 250,000 clones, roughly 85% seen once. Trimming pared 2 bases from V and 5 bases from J, leaving 15 bases between. CDR1 and CDR2 (germline): ENHRY, SYGVKD. This CDR3 comprises 15 residues. The chain carries TRBV10-3 and TRBJ2-5; the D gene is possibly TRBD2 (7 bases). The sample consisted of peripheral blood. The TCR originated in a man aged 50 to 59 with COVID-19, enrolled during active disease. The CDR3 DNA is TGTGCCATCAGTGAGCGGTGGGGGGGCCAGGAGACCCAGTACTTC. Encoded protein: CAISERWGGQETQYF.